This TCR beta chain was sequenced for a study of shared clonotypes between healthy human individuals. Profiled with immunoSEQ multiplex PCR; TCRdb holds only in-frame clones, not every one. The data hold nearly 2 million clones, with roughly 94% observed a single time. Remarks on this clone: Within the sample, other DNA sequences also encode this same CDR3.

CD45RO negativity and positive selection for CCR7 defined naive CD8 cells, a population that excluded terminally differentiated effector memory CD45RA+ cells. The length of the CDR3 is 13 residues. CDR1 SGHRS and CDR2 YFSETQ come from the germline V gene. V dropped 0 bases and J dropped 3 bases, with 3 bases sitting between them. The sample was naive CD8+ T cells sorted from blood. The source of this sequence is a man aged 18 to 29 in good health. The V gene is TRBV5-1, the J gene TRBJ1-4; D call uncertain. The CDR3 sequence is CASSLESNEKLFF. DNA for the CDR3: TGCGCCAGCAGCTTGGAGTCTAATGAAAAACTGTTTTTT.